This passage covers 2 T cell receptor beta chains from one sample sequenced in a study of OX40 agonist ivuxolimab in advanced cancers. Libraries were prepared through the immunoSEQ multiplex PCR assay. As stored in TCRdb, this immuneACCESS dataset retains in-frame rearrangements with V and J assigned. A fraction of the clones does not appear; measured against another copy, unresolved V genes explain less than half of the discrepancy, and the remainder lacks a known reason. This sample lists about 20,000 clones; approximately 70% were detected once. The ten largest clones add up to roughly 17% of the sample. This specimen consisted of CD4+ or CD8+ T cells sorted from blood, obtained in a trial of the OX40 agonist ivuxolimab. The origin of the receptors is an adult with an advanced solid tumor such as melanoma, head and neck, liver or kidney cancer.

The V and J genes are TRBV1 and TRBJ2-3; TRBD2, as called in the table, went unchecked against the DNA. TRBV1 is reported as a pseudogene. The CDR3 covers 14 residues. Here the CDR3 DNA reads TGCACCACCAACTCGTGGCGGTTCCGGGATACGCAGTATTTT. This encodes CTTNSWRFRDTQYF.

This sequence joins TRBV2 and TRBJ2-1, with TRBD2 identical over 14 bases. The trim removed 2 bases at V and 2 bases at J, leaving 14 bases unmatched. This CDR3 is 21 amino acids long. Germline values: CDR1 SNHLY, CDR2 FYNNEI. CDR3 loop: CASSEMAAGTSGRVTYNEQFF. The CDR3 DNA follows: TGTGCCAGCAGTGAAATGGCGGCCGGGACTAGCGGGAGAGTAACCTACAATGAGCAGTTCTTC.